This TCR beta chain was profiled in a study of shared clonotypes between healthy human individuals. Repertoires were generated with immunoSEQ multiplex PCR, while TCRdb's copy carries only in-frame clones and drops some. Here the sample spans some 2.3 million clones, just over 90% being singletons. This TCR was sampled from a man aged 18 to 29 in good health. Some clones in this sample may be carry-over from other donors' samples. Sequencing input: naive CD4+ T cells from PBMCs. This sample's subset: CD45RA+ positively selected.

The CDR3 region has the DNA TGTGCCAGCAGCTTTCCGACAGGGGGTTTGGAGACCCAGTACTTC. Encoded protein: CASSFPTGGLETQYF. The genes are TRBV7-2 and TRBJ2-5; 9 bases fit TRBD1. CDR1 and CDR2 (germline): SGHTA, FQGNSA. With V trimmed by 3 bases and J by 5 bases, 7 bases remained unmatched. The CDR3 is 15 residues long. Complete variable domain (other parts from reference TRBV7-2 and TRBJ2-5): GAGVSQSPSNKVTEKGKDVELRCDPISGHTALYWYRQSLGQGLEFLIYFQGNSAPDKSGLPSDRFSAERTGGSVSTLTIQRTQQEDSAVYLCASSFPTGGLETQYFGPGTRLLVL.